A single sample gave rise to the 16 T cell receptor beta chains below, sequenced in a study of TIL therapy for anti-PD-1-resistant metastatic lung cancer. Time point of the sample: pre-treatment sample, taken before nivolumab and TIL therapy. Most excised metastases sampled were pleural nodules or supraclavicular lymph nodes. Sequencing used immunoSEQ v3. Some clones are missing from TCRdb's copy, which holds only in-frame ones; the method was immunoSEQ multiplex PCR. Here the sample spans several thousand clones, roughly 60% being singletons. Specimen: tumor tissue, collected at baseline. The receptors shown here come from a person aged 25-85 years with non-small cell lung cancer.

The chain links TRBV4-3 to TRBJ2-1; tentative D call: TRBD2 (5 bases). From germline, CDR1 is LGHNA and CDR2 YSLEER. V shed 1 base and J shed 9 bases, with 10 bases lying between them. The length of the CDR3 is 13 residues. CDR3 sequence reads: CASSQGTEAEQFF. Written as DNA, the CDR3 is TGCGCCAGCAGCCAAGGAACGGAGGCTGAGCAGTTCTTC.

This sequence joins TRBV21-1 and TRBJ1-2. TRBV21-1 is classified as a pseudogene. This CDR3 spans 15 amino acids. The CDR3 here is CASSETGTGLGGYTF. DNA for the CDR3: TGTGCCAGCAGCGAAACCGGGACGGGCCTAGGGGGCTACACCTTC.

This chain links TRBV12-3 or TRBV12-4 with TRBJ2-7; D possibly corresponds to TRBD1 (5 bases). The CDR3 consists of 12 residues. Trimming left V 3 bases short and J 3 bases short, with 6 bases between. CDR3 bases: TGTGCCAGCAGTTTGCAGGGCTACGAGCAGTACTTC. It codes for CASSLQGYEQYF.

The gene calls are TRBV7-2 and TRBJ2-2, with 7 bases that match TRBD2. CDR3 length: 14 amino acids. V dropped 2 bases and J dropped 6; count of bases not matched to a gene: 3. CDR1 is SGHTA, CDR2 FQGNSA, per germline. As DNA, the CDR3 is TGTGCCAGCAGCTTACACGGGGGGTCCGGGGAGCTGTTTTTT. Protein: CASSLHGGSGELFF.

The chain joins TRBV6-4 to TRBJ2-1; 10 bases map to TRBD2. The J segment lost 3 bases and the V segment lost 0 bases, leaving 2 bases of the junction unmatched. The CDR3 covers 16 residues. Germline V lookup: CDR1 MRHNA, CDR2 SNTAGT. This chain's CDR3 is CASSDSASGGYNEQFF. The CDR3 DNA follows: TGTGCCAGCAGTGACTCGGCTAGCGGGGGCTACAATGAGCAGTTCTTC.

The rearrangement joins TRBV3-1 (or the pseudogene TRBV3-2) to TRBJ2-3; a weak D match, TRBD1 (7 bases). V was cut by 1 base and J by 6 bases, with 14 bases left in between. Per the germline V gene, CDR1 is LGHDT and CDR2 is YNNKEL (reference sequence). The CDR3 is 15 amino acids. The CDR3 sequence is CASSQVRDSGDTQYF. The DNA for the CDR3 is TGTGCCAGCAGCCAAGTTCGGGACAGCGGGGATACGCAGTATTTT.

The CDR3 DNA sequence: TGTGCCAGCAGCTCAGAACTAGCGACACAACAAGAGACCCAGTACTTC. It encodes CASSSELATQQETQYF. The gene calls are TRBV5-4 and TRBJ2-5; 7 bases map to TRBD2. Germline V gives CDR1 SGHNT, CDR2 YYREEE (reference sequence). The CDR3 length is 16 residues. J lost 2 bases, V lost 3 bases, and 10 bases had no gene match.

The rearrangement joins TRBV29-1 to TRBJ2-7; no definite D call. Germline CDR1 is SQVTM and CDR2 is ANQGSEA. Between the trimmed V and J ends, which lost 4 bases and 6 bases, there was a span of 19 bases. The CDR3 covers 14 residues. The CDR3 loop is CSVAEQPFLSEQYF. CDR3 in DNA: TGCAGCGTTGCCGAACAGCCTTTCCTATCCGAGCAGTACTTC.

The rearrangement links TRBV6-5 to TRBJ2-5; TRBD2 agrees at 9 bases. CDR3 length: 14 residues. V was clipped by 2 bases and J by 5 bases; unmatched bases: 3. Germline-derived CDR1 and CDR2 are MNHEY and SVGAGI. As DNA, the CDR3 is TGTGCCAGCAGTTACGGGACTAGCTACGAGACCCAGTACTTC. Its translation: CASSYGTSYETQYF.

This clone was seen a single time. The chain uses TRBV30 and TRBJ2-2; D not certain. Trimming cost V 0 bases and J 8 bases, with 4 bases left between them. This CDR3 spans 11 amino acids. The germline V gene has CDR1 GTSNPN and CDR2 SVGIG (reference sequence). CDR3 region: CAWSVKGELFF. The CDR3 coding sequence is TGTGCCTGGAGTGTTAAGGGGGAGCTGTTTTTT. Supplemented by reference TRBV30 and TRBJ2-2, the full variable domain reads SQTIHQWPATLVQPVGSPLSLECTVEGTSNPNLYWYRQAAGRGLQLLFYSVGIGQISSEVPQNLSASRPQDRQFILSSKKLLLSDSGFYLCAWSVKGELFFGEGSRLTVL.

Here the CDR3 DNA reads TGTGCCAGCAGCCAAGTGGGGGGCACAGATACGCAGTATTTT. It is translated as CASSQVGGTDTQYF. J is TRBJ2-3 and V is TRBV14; D may match TRBD1 or TRBD2 (5 bases each). The CDR3 sequence is 14 residues long. Germline CDR1 and CDR2: SGHDN and FVKESK. Trimming removed 1 base at V and 1 base at J, with 6 bases between.

The rearrangement uses TRBV28 and TRBJ2-7; 11 bases map to TRBD1. Trimming at V came to 4 bases and at J to 4 bases, leaving 6 bases not matched to a gene. The CDR3 loop spans 15 amino acids. Germline CDR1 reads MDHEN; CDR2 reads SYDVKM. In DNA, the CDR3 is TGTGCCAGCAGTTCTCCCGGGACAGGGGGATACGAGCAGTACTTC. Its translation is CASSSPGTGGYEQYF.

This clone was observed a single time. In DNA form, the CDR3 reads TGTGCCAGCAGCTTAGGACAGACGAACACCGGGGAGCTGTTTTTT. Residues: CASSLGQTNTGELFF. The genes are TRBV7-8 and TRBJ2-2; D possibly corresponds to TRBD1 (5 bases). The CDR3 consists of 15 residues. V was trimmed by 1 base and J by 0 bases, leaving 6 bases between them. Germline assignment: CDR1 SGHVS and CDR2 FQNEAQ.

V and J are TRBV7-2 and TRBJ1-3; no firm D call. CDR3 length equals 12 residues. Trimming shortened V by 3 bases and J by 4 bases, and 4 bases separated the two germline ends. Germline assignment: CDR1 SGHTA and CDR2 FQGNSA. CDR3 in DNA: TGTGCCAGCAGCTTCCCAGGAAACACCATATATTTT. Its protein product is CASSFPGNTIYF.

This sequence joins TRBV27 and TRBJ2-6, with 8 bases matching TRBD1. Germline CDR1 reads MNHEY; CDR2 reads SMNVEV (reference sequence). J was trimmed by 0 bases and V by 10 bases; bases with no gene match: 8. This CDR3 is built from 16 residues. CDR3 protein: CATSGTGSSGANVLTF. The CDR3 DNA sequence: TGTGCCACCTCCGGGACAGGCAGCTCTGGGGCCAACGTCCTGACTTTC.

V gene TRBV27 combines with J gene TRBJ2-5, with a tentative D call TRBD2 (6 bases). Trimming pared 3 bases from V and 2 bases from J, leaving 7 bases between. The CDR3 totals 13 residues. The germline V gene encodes CDR1 MNHEY and CDR2 SMNVEV (reference sequence). CDR3: CASSFRGQETQYF. The DNA of the CDR3 is TGTGCCAGCAGTTTTCGGGGGCAAGAGACCCAGTACTTC.